Following are 11 T cell receptor beta chains from one sample sequenced in a study of shared clonotypes between healthy human individuals. Clones were read by immunoSEQ multiplex PCR, and TCRdb kept only the in-frame ones, dropping some. The profile covers under 650,000 clones, with 90% to 97% appearing a single time and 0.05% to 0.07% taken by the ten largest. Material: naive CD4+ T cells sorted from blood. Subset indicated: CD45RA+ positively selected. The source of these receptors is a woman under 40 in good health.

DNA for the CDR3: TGTGCCAGCTCACCTCAAGGGATTCAGTACCAAGAGACCCAGTACTTC. This sequence encodes CASSPQGIQYQETQYF. V gene TRBV18 combines with J gene TRBJ2-5; no reliable D call. The CDR3 covers 16 residues. V lost 3 bases, J lost 0 bases, and 14 bases lay in between. Germline CDR1 reads KGHSH; CDR2 reads LQKENI. The entire variable domain, with the rest obtained from reference TRBV18 and TRBJ2-5, is as follows: NAGVMQNPRHLVRRRGQEARLRCSPMKGHSHVYWYRQLPEEGLKFMVYLQKENIIDESGMPKERFSAEFPKEGPSILRIQQVVRGDSAAYFCASSPQGIQYQETQYFGPGTRLLVL.

V usage is TRBV27 and J usage is TRBJ2-1; D may match TRBD1 or TRBD2 (6 bases each). CDR3 length: 13 amino acids. CDR1 and CDR2 from the germline V gene are MNHEY and SMNVEV (reference sequence). Trimming removed 11 bases from V and 6 bases from J, with 17 bases in between. CDR3 sequence reads: CASGGFTSNEQFF. CDR3 nucleotides: TGTGCCTCCGGGGGCTTTACTTCCAATGAGCAGTTCTTC.

The chain couples TRBV19 to TRBJ2-1; D remains unclear. The germline gives CDR1 LNHDA, CDR2 SQIVND (reference sequence). This CDR3 is 14 amino acids long. V gave up 7 bases and J gave up 6 bases, with 16 bases separating them. The CDR3 loop is CASKDGATPNEQFF. The CDR3 DNA follows: TGTGCCAGTAAAGATGGTGCAACTCCCAATGAGCAGTTCTTC.

V usage is TRBV9 and J usage is TRBJ1-1, with TRBD1 identical over 10 bases. Germline lookup yields CDR1 SGDLS and CDR2 YYNGEE. The CDR3 has 14 residues. Trimming took 3 bases from V and 5 from J; bases not matched to a gene: 4. As DNA, the CDR3 is TGTGCCAGCAGCGGGGACAGGGGTGGGACTGAAGCTTTCTTT. Its translation is CASSGDRGGTEAFF.

The J gene is TRBJ1-1, the V gene TRBV4-1; 8 bases are shared with TRBD1. The CDR3 length is 15 residues. V shed 5 bases and J 3 bases; nucleotides not matched to a gene: 8. Germline V CDR1 and CDR2: MGHRA, YSYEKL. The CDR3 region is CASSALGQGDTEAFF. Here the CDR3 DNA reads TGCGCCAGCAGCGCACTCGGACAGGGTGACACTGAAGCTTTCTTT.

The genes are TRBV5-4 and TRBJ2-3; no clear D gene. V lost 4 bases, J lost 11 bases, and 17 bases lay in between. The CDR3 runs to 13 residues. Germline CDR1 SGHNT, CDR2 YYREEE (reference sequence). CDR3 bases: TGTGCCAGCAGCCTCGGTTTCGGGTCGAGGCAGTATTTT. This sequence encodes CASSLGFGSRQYF.

This chain links TRBV6-1 with TRBJ2-1; D is uncertain. The CDR3 runs 16 residues. Germline V gives CDR1 MNHNS, CDR2 SASEGT. V was trimmed by 4 bases and J by 0 bases, leaving 13 bases between them. The CDR3 DNA is TGTGCCAGCAGTGTTGGGCGTACGAGCTCCTACAATGAGCAGTTCTTC. Its translation is CASSVGRTSSYNEQFF.

The chain has TRBV7-9 and TRBJ2-7; the D gene is possibly TRBD2 (5 bases). The CDR3 runs to 12 residues. From germline, CDR1 is SEHNR and CDR2 FQNEAQ (reference sequence). V was pared by 5 bases and J by 5 bases, with 10 bases between. CDR3 nucleotides: TGTGCCAGCAGCCCCGAGGGAAACGAGCAGTACTTC. Its protein product is CASSPEGNEQYF. The full variable domain, in which reference TRBV7-9 and TRBJ2-7 provide the parts outside the CDR3, is DTGVSQNPRHKITKRGQNVTFRCDPISEHNRLYWYRQTLGQGPEFLTYFQNEAQLEKSRLLSDRFSAERPKGSFSTLEIQRTEQGDSAMYLCASSPEGNEQYFGPGTRLTVT.

This chain's CDR3 is CASRDYTDTQYF. CDR3 sequence (DNA): TGCGCCAGCAGGGACTACACAGATACGCAGTATTTT. This chain uses TRBV4-1 with TRBJ2-3; the D gene is possibly TRBD2 (6 bases). Trimming removed 6 bases at V and 2 bases at J, with 6 bases between. The CDR3 sequence is 12 residues long. Germline values: CDR1 MGHRA, CDR2 YSYEKL.

The chain recombines TRBV27 with TRBJ2-7; 7 bases are a match to TRBD1. The CDR3 runs to 15 residues. After removal of 8 bases from V and 0 bases from J, the junction contained 10 bases not matched to a gene. Germline V gene data show CDR1 as MNHEY and CDR2 as SMNVEV (reference sequence). In DNA form, the CDR3 reads TGTGCCAGCGCCCAACCGGGACAGAGCTCCTACGAGCAGTACTTC. As protein: CASAQPGQSSYEQYF.

The rearrangement uses TRBV28 and TRBJ1-4, with 8 bases aligning to TRBD1. Looked up from germline, CDR1 is MDHEN and CDR2 is SYDVKM. V was clipped by 5 bases and J by 10 bases; unmatched bases: 12. The CDR3 covers 15 residues. Written as DNA, the CDR3 is TGTGCCAGCAGTCCACAAACAGGGGGGATGTCAAAACTGTTTTTT. As protein: CASSPQTGGMSKLFF.